This record covers a single T cell receptor (beta chain). The entry originates in a study of blood T cell repertoires in COVID-19. On the study more broadly: Nucleic acid was either cDNA or gDNA, and it came from T cells, B-cell-depleted T cells, or PBMCs.

Data came from immunoSEQ multiplex PCR; TCRdb stores just in-frame clones and leaves some out. Of around 160,000 clones in the sample, around 81% were seen once. The clonotype was recovered from a man aged 55-75 years with active or convalescent COVID-19. Sequenced: peripheral blood.

CDR3 coding DNA: TGTGCCAGCAGTTCAGATAATAGCAATCAGCCCCAGCATTTT. Translation: CASSSDNSNQPQHF. This rearrangement joins TRBV6-5 to TRBJ1-5; D remains unclear. Trimming removed 4 bases from V and 0 bases from J, with 7 bases in between. This CDR3 has 14 residues. From germline, CDR1 is MNHEY and CDR2 SVGAGI.